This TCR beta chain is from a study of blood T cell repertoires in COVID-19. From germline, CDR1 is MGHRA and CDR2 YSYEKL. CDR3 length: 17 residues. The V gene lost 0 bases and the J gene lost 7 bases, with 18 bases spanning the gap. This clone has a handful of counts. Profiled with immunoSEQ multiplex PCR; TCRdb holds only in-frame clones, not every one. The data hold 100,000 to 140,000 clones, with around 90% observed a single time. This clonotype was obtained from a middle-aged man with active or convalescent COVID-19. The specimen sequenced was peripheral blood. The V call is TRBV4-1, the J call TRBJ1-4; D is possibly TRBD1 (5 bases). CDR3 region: CASSQDTAGGRGEKLFF. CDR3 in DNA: TGCGCCAGCAGCCAAGATACGGCGGGAGGGAGGGGTGAAAAACTGTTTTTT.